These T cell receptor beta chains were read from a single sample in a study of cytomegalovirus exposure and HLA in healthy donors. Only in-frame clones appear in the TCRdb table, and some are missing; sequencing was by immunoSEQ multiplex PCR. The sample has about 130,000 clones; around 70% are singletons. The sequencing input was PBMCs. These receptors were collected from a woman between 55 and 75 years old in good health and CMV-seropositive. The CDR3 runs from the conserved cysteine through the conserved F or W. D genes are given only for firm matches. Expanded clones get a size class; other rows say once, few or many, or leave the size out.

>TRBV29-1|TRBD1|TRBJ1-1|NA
CSVGQGWNTEAFF
TGCAGCGTTGGACAGGGTTGGAACACTGAAGCTTTCTTT
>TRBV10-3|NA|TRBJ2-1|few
CAISERGHREQFF
TGTGCCATCAGTGAGCGGGGTCATCGGGAGCAGTTCTTC
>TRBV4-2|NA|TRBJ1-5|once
CASSQDQGSNQPQHF
TGTGCCAGCAGCCAAGACCAGGGGAGCAATCAGCCCCAGCATTTT
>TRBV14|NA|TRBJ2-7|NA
CASSPPGTRYEQYF
TGTGCCAGCAGCCCCCCCGGGACACGTTACGAGCAGTACTTC
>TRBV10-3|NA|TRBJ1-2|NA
CAISENREAGYTF
TGTGCCATCAGTGAGAACAGAGAAGCCGGCTACACCTTC
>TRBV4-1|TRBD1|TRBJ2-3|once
CASSQEGGGDTQYF
TGCGCCAGCAGCCAAGAAGGGGGCGGAGATACGCAGTATTTT
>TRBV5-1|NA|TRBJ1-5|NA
CASSLGDSRPQHF
TGCGCCAGCAGCTTGGGAGACAGTAGGCCCCAGCATTTT
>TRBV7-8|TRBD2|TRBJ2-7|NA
CASSAGTSEVGEQYF
TGTGCCAGCAGCGCCGGGACTAGCGAAGTTGGCGAGCAGTACTTC
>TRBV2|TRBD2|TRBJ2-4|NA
CASRTGGAAMDQYF
TGTGCCAGCAGGACGGGGGGAGCGGCCATGGATCAGTACTTC
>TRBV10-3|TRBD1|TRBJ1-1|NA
CAITPTGTEAFF
TGTGCCATCACCCCGACAGGGACTGAAGCTTTCTTT
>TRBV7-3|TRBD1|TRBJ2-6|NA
CASSLLARPGQGNSGANVLTF
TGTGCCAGCAGCTTGTTAGCGAGACCGGGACAGGGAAACTCTGGGGCCAACGTCCTGACTTTC
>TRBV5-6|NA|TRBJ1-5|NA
CASSLDGGSGSNQPQHF
TGTGCCAGCAGCTTGGACGGAGGATCGGGGAGCAATCAGCCCCAGCATTTT
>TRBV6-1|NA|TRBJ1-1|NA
CASRNRVVDTEAFF
TGTGCCAGCAGGAATCGCGTGGTTGACACTGAAGCTTTCTTT
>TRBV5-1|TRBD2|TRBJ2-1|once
CASSLGTSGGSRNEQFF
TGCGCCAGCAGCTTAGGGACTAGCGGGGGGAGTCGAAATGAGCAGTTCTTC
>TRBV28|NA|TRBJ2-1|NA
CASSATRQVNEQFF
TGTGCCAGCAGTGCAACTAGGCAGGTCAATGAGCAGTTCTTC